These T cell receptor beta chains were read from a single sample in a study of blood T cell repertoires in COVID-19. The data were produced by immunoSEQ multiplex PCR, yet TCRdb's version contains in-frame clones alone and is incomplete. This sample carries 50,000 to 60,000 clones, over 80% of them seen once, and the ten largest clones take over 15%. Sequencing was done on a sample of peripheral blood. Source of these receptors: a man aged 40-50 years with acute or convalescent COVID-19. CDR3s leave out the opening cysteine and the closing phenylalanine or tryptophan. D genes are given only for firm matches. A row's size may be missing; if present it is once, few, many or a size class.

TRBD1,TRBJ2-6,TRBV2,NA,ASSPRTGVRSGANVLT
NA,TRBJ2-5,TRBV6-6,NA,ASSYSNRQETQY
NA,TRBJ2-7,TRBV4-1,NA,ASSQAQGFSYEQY
TRBD1,TRBJ2-5,TRBV6-6,NA,ASSDRTGEETQY
TRBD1,TRBJ1-2,TRBV9,once,ASSVEDRGGYGYT
NA,TRBJ1-4,TRBV21-1,few,ASSTRSGKANEKLF
TRBD2,TRBJ2-3,TRBV11-2,NA,ASSPGGATSGGPWTQY
NA,TRBJ2-3,TRBV5-4,NA,ASSLQTGRVADTQY
TRBD1,TRBJ1-5,TRBV28,NA,ASSRGTGGVGPQH
NA,TRBJ2-1,TRBV6-5,NA,ASSLAPFTNEQF
TRBD2,TRBJ2-5,TRBV5-4,NA,ASSSPTGGPETQY
NA,TRBJ2-2,TRBV27,once,ASSFAGLTGELF
NA,TRBJ2-2,TRBV2,NA,ASRGARNTGELF
TRBD1,TRBJ1-2,TRBV7-2,NA,ASSLMTGPNYGYT
NA,TRBJ1-2,TRBV5-1,NA,ASSLDSVAYGYT
NA,TRBJ2-3,TRBV19,NA,ASGSGRTSTDTQY
NA,TRBJ2-1,TRBV5-1,NA,ASSADRGASNEQF
NA,TRBJ1-3,TRBV9,NA,ASSVNQGNTIY
TRBD1,TRBJ2-7,TRBV24-1,NA,ATSDSGTGPREQY
TRBD1,TRBJ1-6,TRBV18,medium-sized,ASSRDSNSPLH
NA,TRBJ1-1,TRBV27,NA,ASSRVLATMNTEAF
NA,TRBJ1-1,TRBV6-1,NA,ASSEGGARWAF
NA,TRBJ1-4,TRBV5-5,NA,ASSLVLTNEKLF
NA,TRBJ2-5,TRBV7-6,NA,ASSLALRQGQETQY
NA,TRBJ2-5,TRBV10-3,NA,AIRDSEGGEETQY